The present T cell receptor beta chain was sequenced within a study of cytomegalovirus exposure and HLA in healthy donors. CDR3 length: 15 amino acids. V was clipped by 4 bases and J by 6 bases, with 19 bases between them. Germline loops: CDR1 MDHEN, CDR2 SYDVKM. PCR primers comprised 60 Vbeta and 13 Jbeta primers. Repertoires were generated with immunoSEQ multiplex PCR, while TCRdb's copy carries only in-frame clones and drops some. Listed are 200,000 to 250,000 clones; about 1.1% falls within the top ten. The sequencing sample was made of PBMCs. The chain couples TRBV28 to TRBJ2-7; a possible D gene is TRBD1 (6 bases). The clonotype was recovered from a girl aged 2 to 10 in good health and CMV-seropositive. The CDR3 DNA sequence: TGTGCCAGCAGTTCCCCCACAACAGGGTTTGGCGAGCAGTACTTC. It is translated as CASSSPTTGFGEQYF. Filled out from reference TRBV28 and TRBJ2-7, the complete variable domain reads DVKVTQSSRYLVKRTGEKVFLECVQDMDHENMFWYRQDPGLGLRLIYFSYDVKMKEKGDIPEGYSVSREKKERFSLILESASTNQTSMYLCASSSPTTGFGEQYFGPGTRLTVT.